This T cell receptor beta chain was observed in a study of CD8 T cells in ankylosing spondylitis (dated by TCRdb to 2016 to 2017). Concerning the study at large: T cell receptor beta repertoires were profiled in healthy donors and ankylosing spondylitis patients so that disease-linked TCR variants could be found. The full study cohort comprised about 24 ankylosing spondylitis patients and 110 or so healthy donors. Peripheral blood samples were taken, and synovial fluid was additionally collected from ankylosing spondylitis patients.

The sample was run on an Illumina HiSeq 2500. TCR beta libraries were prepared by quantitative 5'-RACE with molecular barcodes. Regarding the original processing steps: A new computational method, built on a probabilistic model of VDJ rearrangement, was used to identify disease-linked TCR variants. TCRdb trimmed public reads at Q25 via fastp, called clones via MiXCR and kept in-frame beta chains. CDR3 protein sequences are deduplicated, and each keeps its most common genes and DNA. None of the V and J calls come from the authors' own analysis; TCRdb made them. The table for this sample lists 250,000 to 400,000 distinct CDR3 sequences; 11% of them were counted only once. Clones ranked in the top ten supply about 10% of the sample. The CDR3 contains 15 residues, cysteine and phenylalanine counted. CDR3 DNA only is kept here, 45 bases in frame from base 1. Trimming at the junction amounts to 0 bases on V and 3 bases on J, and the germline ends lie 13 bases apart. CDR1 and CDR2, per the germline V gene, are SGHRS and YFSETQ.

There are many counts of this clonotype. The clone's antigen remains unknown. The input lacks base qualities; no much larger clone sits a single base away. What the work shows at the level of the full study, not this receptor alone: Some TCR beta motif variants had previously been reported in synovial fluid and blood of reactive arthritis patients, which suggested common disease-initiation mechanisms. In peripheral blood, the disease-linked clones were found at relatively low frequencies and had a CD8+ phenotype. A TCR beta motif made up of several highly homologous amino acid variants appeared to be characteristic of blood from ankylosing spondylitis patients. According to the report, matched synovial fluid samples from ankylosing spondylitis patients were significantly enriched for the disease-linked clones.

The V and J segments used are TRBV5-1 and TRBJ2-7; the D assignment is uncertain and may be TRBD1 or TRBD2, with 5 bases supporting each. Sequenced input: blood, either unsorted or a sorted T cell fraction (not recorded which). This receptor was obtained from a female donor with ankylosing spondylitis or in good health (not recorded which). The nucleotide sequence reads TGCGCCAGCAGCTTGGTGGCAGGGACGGTCTACGAGCAGTACTTC. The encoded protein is CASSLVAGTVYEQYF.